The 9 T cell receptor beta chains below come from one sample, sequenced in a study of high-grade serous ovarian cancer treatment subgroups. Sequencing used immunoSEQ multiplex PCR; TCRdb keeps in-frame clones, though not all of them. This sample carries approximately 9,600 clones, 55% to 75% of them seen once, and the ten largest clones take 9.5% to 13%. Tumor samples were taken before definitive surgery or chemotherapy. The material sequenced was tumor tissue. These receptors were collected from a human donor with high-grade serous ovarian cancer.

The chain has TRBV29-1 and TRBJ2-3; perhaps TRBD2 as D (6 bases). The CDR3 covers 13 residues. Trimming stripped 7 bases from V and 0 bases from J, with 11 bases between. Germline loops: CDR1 SQVTM, CDR2 ANQGSEA. The CDR3 loop is CSGGDLSTDTQYF. The CDR3 nucleotides read TGCAGCGGAGGGGACTTGAGCACAGATACGCAGTATTTT.

This chain connects TRBV7-9 to TRBJ2-6; D ambiguous. The germline V gene has CDR1 SEHNR and CDR2 FQNEAQ (reference sequence). Between the trimmed V and J ends, which lost 7 bases and 6 bases, there was a span of 7 bases. The CDR3 contains 12 residues. The DNA of the CDR3 is TGTGCCAGCACCCCCGAGGCCAACGTCCTGACTTTC. Translation: CASTPEANVLTF.

V usage is TRBV28 and J usage is TRBJ2-7; TRBD2 matches 7 bases. V lost 6 bases and J lost 4; bases outside the gene matches: 15. The CDR3 is made up of 16 amino acids. Germline assignment: CDR1 MDHEN and CDR2 SYDVKM. CDR3 DNA sequence: TGTGCCAGCAGCCCCGGTGGAGCGGGAACCCTTTACGAGCAGTACTTC. It translates to CASSPGGAGTLYEQYF.

The chain combines TRBV27 with TRBJ2-6; D call uncertain. Trimming stripped 5 bases from V and 0 bases from J, with 5 bases between. This CDR3 contains 14 residues. Germline loops: CDR1 MNHEY, CDR2 SMNVEV (reference sequence). The CDR3 DNA reads TGTGCCAGCAGTAGGGACTCTGGGGCCAACGTCCTGACTTTC. Encoded protein: CASSRDSGANVLTF.

The chain has TRBV6-1 and TRBJ2-5; TRBD1 or TRBD2 may be the D gene (6 bases each). This CDR3 is 14 amino acids long. With 2 bases removed from V and 5 bases from J, the gap between germline ends came to 12 bases. Germline CDR1 MNHNS, CDR2 SASEGT. The chain's CDR3 is CASSERIGGETQYF. The CDR3 coding sequence is TGTGCCAGCAGTGAAAGGATAGGGGGGGAGACCCAGTACTTC.

The chain recombines TRBV7-3 with TRBJ2-7; D ambiguous. Germline lookup yields CDR1 SGHTA and CDR2 FQGTGA. V was shortened by 5 bases and J by 3 bases, with 8 bases between the two germline ends. This CDR3 is 12 amino acids long. CDR3 DNA sequence: TGTGCCAGCAGCGGTGAGAACTACGAGCAGTACTTC. It codes for CASSGENYEQYF.

The rearrangement links TRBV10-3 to TRBJ1-1; 7 nucleotides agree with TRBD1. Germline trimming cut 4 bases from V and 5 bases from J; bases unmatched to any gene: 7. The length of the CDR3 is 14 residues. Germline V gene sequence: CDR1 ENHRY, CDR2 SYGVKD. DNA for the CDR3: TGTGCCATCAGTGCCCAACAGGGGAGTACTGAAGCTTTCTTT. Translation: CAISAQQGSTEAFF.

The J gene is TRBJ2-7, the V gene TRBV5-5; D uncertain. The CDR3 is made up of 15 amino acids. V lost 0 bases and J 5 bases, leaving 15 bases between the germline ends. Germline CDR1 is SGHKS and CDR2 is YYEKEE (reference sequence). The CDR3 loop is CASSLGPLAADEQYF. CDR3 DNA sequence: TGTGCCAGCAGCTTGGGCCCGTTGGCAGCCGACGAGCAGTACTTC. The whole variable domain, remainder taken from reference TRBV5-5 and TRBJ2-7, is DAGVTQSPTHLIKTRGQQVTLRCSPISGHKSVSWYQQVLGQGPQFIFQYYEKEERGRGNFPDRFSARQFPNYSSELNVNALLLGDSALYLCASSLGPLAADEQYFGPGTRLTVT.

This clone was detected only a few times. The rearrangement uses TRBV11-2 and TRBJ2-7, with 11 bases lining up with TRBD2. The CDR3 has 17 amino acids. Germline V gene sequence: CDR1 SGHAT, CDR2 FQNNGV. J gave up 5 bases and V 6 bases, and 15 bases lay outside the gene matches. CDR3 nucleotide sequence: TGTGCCAGCAGACCTAGGGGGTTAGCGGGAGGGCCCAACGAGCAGTACTTC. The encoded protein is CASRPRGLAGGPNEQYF. The full variable domain, in which reference TRBV11-2 and TRBJ2-7 provide the parts outside the CDR3, is EAGVAQSPRYKIIEKRQSVAFWCNPISGHATLYWYQQILGQGPKLLIQFQNNGVVDDSQLPKDRFSAERLKGVDSTLKIQPAKLEDSAVYLCASRPRGLAGGPNEQYFGPGTRLTVT.